One sample yielded the 29 T cell receptor beta chains listed below, sequenced in a study of blood T cell repertoires in COVID-19. Repertoires were generated with immunoSEQ multiplex PCR, while TCRdb's copy carries only in-frame clones and drops some. The sample has about 200,000 clones, about 85% seen once. Sequencing was carried out using peripheral blood. These receptors all stem from a man between 40 and 49 years old with acute or convalescent COVID-19.

V usage is TRBV9 and J usage is TRBJ2-7; 9 positions agree with TRBD2. Germline V gene sequence: CDR1 SGDLS, CDR2 YYNGEE. CDR3 length: 15 residues. Trimming at V came to 0 bases and at J to 2 bases, leaving 3 bases not matched to a gene. Here the CDR3 reads CASSVEPSGTYEQYF. For the CDR3, the DNA is TGTGCCAGCAGCGTAGAGCCTAGCGGGACCTACGAGCAGTACTTC.

V gene TRBV19 combines with J gene TRBJ1-6; perhaps TRBD1 as D (6 bases). This CDR3 region has 17 residues. Per the germline V gene, CDR1 is LNHDA and CDR2 is SQIVND (reference sequence). V was trimmed by 5 bases and J by 0 bases, leaving 14 bases between them. The CDR3 reads CASSPRQDGSYNSPLHF. CDR3 sequence (DNA): TGTGCCAGTAGTCCGAGACAGGATGGCTCCTATAATTCACCCCTCCACTTT.

This chain links TRBV7-6 with TRBJ1-2; tentative D call: TRBD1 (6 bases). Germline V CDR1 and CDR2: SGHVS, FNYEAQ. V was clipped by 5 bases and J by 4 bases, with 8 bases between them. This CDR3 has 12 residues. CDR3 sequence (DNA): TGTGCCAGCAGCCCGACAGGCTATGGCTACACCTTC. It is translated as CASSPTGYGYTF.

The chain uses TRBV7-9 and TRBJ1-1; unclear D gene. The CDR3 contains 15 residues. V shed 1 base and J shed 3 bases, with 12 bases lying between them. Germline loops: CDR1 SEHNR, CDR2 FQNEAQ (reference sequence). CDR3 nucleotides: TGTGCCAGCAGCTTAGGTTCGGGAGATGACACTGAAGCTTTCTTT. Amino acid sequence: CASSLGSGDDTEAFF.

The count of this clone is one. The V gene is TRBV29-1, the J gene TRBJ2-1; TRBD1 aligns across 9 bases. Germline lookup yields CDR1 SQVTM and CDR2 ANQGSEA. CDR3 length: 16 amino acids. Germline trimming cut 2 bases from V and 1 base from J; bases unmatched to any gene: 6. The CDR3 loop is CSVESWDRVSYNEQFF. CDR3 DNA sequence: TGCAGCGTTGAATCGTGGGACAGGGTTTCCTACAATGAGCAGTTCTTC.

V and J are TRBV7-6 and TRBJ2-1; 10 positions agree with TRBD2. V lost 1 base, J lost 1 base, and 10 bases stayed unmatched. CDR3 length equals 19 residues. CDR1 and CDR2 (germline): SGHVS, FNYEAQ. The DNA of the CDR3 is TGTGCCAGCAGCTTAGATCCGAGCGGGGGGGCAAAATCCTACAATGAGCAGTTCTTC. Translation gives CASSLDPSGGAKSYNEQFF.

V and J are TRBV20-1 and TRBJ1-5, with a weak D call TRBD1 (6 bases). The V gene lost 3 bases and the J gene lost 1 base, with 16 bases spanning the gap. From germline, CDR1 is DFQATT and CDR2 SNEGSKA (reference sequence). This CDR3 region has 16 residues. The CDR3, as DNA: TGCAGTGCTAGTGTCGGGGGGCTAGGGAGCAATCAGCCCCAGCATTTT. It translates to CSASVGGLGSNQPQHF.

This chain joins TRBV27 and TRBJ1-1; maybe TRBD1 (6 bases). Germline CDR1 MNHEY, CDR2 SMNVEV (reference sequence). This CDR3 comprises 14 residues. With 2 bases removed from V and 4 bases from J, the gap between germline ends came to 11 bases. CDR3 DNA: TGTGCCAGCAGTTTAGGACAGACCAGCACTGAAGCTTTCTTT. Its protein product is CASSLGQTSTEAFF.

The chain is built from TRBV6-5 and TRBJ2-5; D gene unclear. This CDR3 region has 12 residues. V was cut by 4 bases and J by 5 bases, with 8 bases left in between. CDR1 is MNHEY and CDR2 is SVGAGI in the germline V gene. The DNA for the CDR3 is TGTGCCAGCAGTTCCCCGGTGGAGACCCAGTACTTC. Protein sequence: CASSSPVETQYF.

The chain is built from TRBV20-1 and TRBJ1-2; D is unclear. CDR1 DFQATT and CDR2 SNEGSKA come from the germline V gene (reference sequence). The CDR3 covers 8 residues. This chain's CDR3 is CTSGGYTF. Written as DNA, the CDR3 is TGCACGTCGGGAGGCTACACCTTC.

The chain recombines TRBV4-1 with TRBJ1-1; the D is unclear. Germline lookup yields CDR1 MGHRA and CDR2 YSYEKL. Trimming removed 4 bases at V and 5 bases at J, with 11 bases between. There are 13 residues in the CDR3. CDR3 residues: CASSPGAGTEAFF. The CDR3 nucleotides are TGCGCCAGCAGCCCCGGCGCAGGAACTGAAGCTTTCTTT.

CDR3 nucleotide sequence: TGTGCCAGCAGTTACTCGAATCAGTGGGGCTACACCTTC. Translation gives CASSYSNQWGYTF. This chain links TRBV6-2 or TRBV6-3 with TRBJ1-2; D gene ambiguous. Between the trimmed V and J ends, which lost 0 bases and 8 bases, there was a span of 10 bases. Germline V gene lookup returns CDR1 MNHEY and CDR2 SVGEGT. This CDR3 has 13 amino acids.

The chain couples TRBV24-1 to TRBJ2-7, with TRBD1 matching over 9 bases. The germline V gene has CDR1 KGHDR and CDR2 SFDVKD. J lost 3 bases, V lost 9 bases, and 5 bases had no gene match. This CDR3 has 13 residues. The CDR3 reads CATSGQGDYEQYF. CDR3 DNA: TGTGCCACCTCGGGACAGGGAGACTACGAGCAGTACTTC.

The chain carries TRBV6-1 and TRBJ1-2, with D unclear. This CDR3 is built from 16 residues. Trimming cost V 1 base and J 1 base, with 13 bases left between them. Germline V lookup: CDR1 MNHNS, CDR2 SASEGT. In DNA, the CDR3 is TGTGCCAGCAGTGAAGGAGCGGCAGATGTTAACTATGGCTACACCTTC. Amino acid sequence: CASSEGAADVNYGYTF.

V is TRBV3-1 (or the pseudogene TRBV3-2) and J is TRBJ2-3; 8 positions match TRBD2. This CDR3 region has 18 residues. Germline assignment: CDR1 LGHDT and CDR2 YNNKEL (reference sequence). The junction had 8 bases not matched to a gene; V was cut back by 0 bases and J by 0 bases. The CDR3 reads CASSQDQASGYSTDTQYF. The CDR3 bases are TGTGCCAGCAGCCAAGATCAAGCTAGCGGGTACAGCACAGATACGCAGTATTTT.

This clone was counted a few times. The chain uses TRBV12-3 or TRBV12-4 and TRBJ1-2; D uncertain. The V end was cut by 1 base, the J end by 7 bases, with 7 bases between. The CDR3 sequence is 12 residues long. In DNA, the CDR3 is TGTGCCAGCAGTTTAGGGAAGCGTGGCTACACCTTC. Translating gives CASSLGKRGYTF.

The rearrangement joins TRBV3-1 (or the pseudogene TRBV3-2) to TRBJ1-5; D is possibly TRBD1 (6 bases). The CDR3 is 15 residues long. Germline V gives CDR1 LGHDT, CDR2 YNNKEL (reference sequence). Trimming shortened V by 6 bases and J by 4 bases, and 16 bases separated the two germline ends. CDR3 sequence (DNA): TGTGCCAGCAGTATCTACAGGGACGGGAATCAGCCCCAGCATTTT. It codes for CASSIYRDGNQPQHF.

V is TRBV28 and J is TRBJ2-5, with 9 bases matching TRBD2. V shed 1 base, J shed 2 bases, and the junction held 8 bases outside the gene matches. CDR3 length: 17 amino acids. Germline-derived CDR1 and CDR2 are MDHEN and SYDVKM. The CDR3 DNA reads as TGTGCCAGCAGTTTATTCGGGGCTAGCGGGAATCAAGAGACCCAGTACTTC. It codes for CASSLFGASGNQETQYF.

The chain uses TRBV3-1 (or the pseudogene TRBV3-2) and TRBJ2-7; no firm D call. The length of the CDR3 is 14 residues. V dropped 7 bases and J dropped 0 bases, with 13 bases sitting between them. CDR1 is LGHDT and CDR2 is YNNKEL in the germline V gene (reference sequence). The CDR3 DNA follows: TGTGCCAGCACCCCCGGGTATATCTCCTACGAGCAGTACTTC. The encoded protein is CASTPGYISYEQYF.

The chain couples TRBV7-2 to TRBJ1-6; TRBD1 is a possible D gene (5 bases). Trimming left V 2 bases short and J 5 bases short, with 13 bases between. The CDR3 length is 16 residues. Germline lookup yields CDR1 SGHTA and CDR2 FQGNSA. This CDR3 reads CASSLRSTVDNSPLHF. The CDR3 DNA sequence: TGTGCCAGCAGCTTACGGTCGACAGTTGATAATTCACCCCTCCACTTT.

The chain is built from TRBV19 and TRBJ2-1; 12 bases are a match to TRBD1. V was pared by 5 bases and J by 7 bases, with 9 bases of the junction left unmatched. The V gene's germline CDR1 is LNHDA and CDR2 SQIVND (reference sequence). The CDR3 runs 16 residues. The CDR3 protein is CASSPSSGQGANEQFF. As DNA, the CDR3 is TGTGCCAGTAGTCCTTCGTCGGGACAGGGGGCTAATGAGCAGTTCTTC.

This chain connects TRBV12-3 or TRBV12-4 to TRBJ2-5; D ambiguous. V dropped 2 bases and J dropped 7 bases, with 5 bases sitting between them. This CDR3 region has 11 residues. This CDR3 is CASSLRGTQYF. The CDR3 nucleotides are TGTGCCAGCAGTTTACGAGGGACCCAGTACTTC.

This clone was counted between two and nine times. The rearrangement joins TRBV4-2 to TRBJ2-2, with TRBD2 matching over 13 bases. Trimming at V came to 0 bases and at J to 2 bases, leaving 0 bases not matched to a gene. Germline V lookup: CDR1 LGHNA, CDR2 YNFKEQ. This CDR3 spans 17 amino acids. CDR3 DNA: TGTGCCAGCAGCCAAGAGGGACTAGCGGGAAACACCGGGGAGCTGTTTTTT. Its protein is CASSQEGLAGNTGELFF.

V and J are TRBV29-1 and TRBJ1-4; the match to TRBD1 covers 10 bases. This CDR3 comprises 14 residues. The germline V gene has CDR1 SQVTM and CDR2 ANQGSEA. The V segment lost 6 bases and the J segment 8 bases; nucleotides outside the gene matches: 9. The CDR3 DNA is TGCAGCGTGACGGGACAGGGGTTTCTAGAAAAACTGTTTTTT. It codes for CSVTGQGFLEKLFF.

The chain is built from TRBV7-9 and TRBJ1-2; TRBD1 matches 9 bases. The V gene's germline CDR1 is SEHNR and CDR2 FQNEAQ (reference sequence). The CDR3 totals 15 residues. Trimming at V came to 6 bases and at J to 5 bases, leaving 10 bases not matched to a gene. CDR3 amino acids: CASRPDTGGRYGYTF. CDR3 sequence (DNA): TGTGCCAGCAGACCAGATACAGGGGGCCGGTATGGCTACACCTTC. Full variable domain (rest looked up from reference TRBV7-9 and TRBJ1-2): DTGVSQNPRHKITKRGQNVTFRCDPISEHNRLYWYRQTLGQGPEFLTYFQNEAQLEKSRLLSDRFSAERPKGSFSTLEIQRTEQGDSAMYLCASRPDTGGRYGYTFGSGTRLTVV.

V gene TRBV2 combines with J gene TRBJ1-2; D is unresolved. The V and J ends lost 3 bases and 8 bases respectively, with 22 bases between them. CDR3 length equals 16 residues. In germline, CDR1 is SNHLY, CDR2 FYNNEI. The CDR3 region has the DNA TGTGCCAGCAGTGACAGATTTGAGGACTATTTTGTGGGCTACACCTTC. Protein sequence: CASSDRFEDYFVGYTF.

V is TRBV6-5 and J is TRBJ1-1; unclear D gene. CDR1 and CDR2 from the germline V gene are MNHEY and SVGAGI. The CDR3 contains 15 residues. Trimming left V 2 bases short and J 0 bases short, with 10 bases between. DNA of the CDR3: TGTGCCAGCAGTTACGGTATGACAATGAACACTGAAGCTTTCTTT. This codes for CASSYGMTMNTEAFF.

In its sample, this clone was seen once. The V and J genes are TRBV6-5 and TRBJ1-4; D unclear. The germline V gene has CDR1 MNHEY and CDR2 SVGAGI. The CDR3 length is 16 residues. The ends were cut back, 0 bases at V and 8 bases at J, with 16 bases in the middle. This chain's CDR3 is CASSYSGLLRREKLFF. CDR3 nucleotides: TGTGCCAGCAGTTACTCCGGACTGCTTCGACGGGAAAAACTGTTTTTT.

DNA of the CDR3: TGTGCCAGCAGCCAAGGGCCAGGGGTCCTATACGAGCAGTACTTC. This sequence encodes CASSQGPGVLYEQYF. This chain links TRBV3-1 (or the pseudogene TRBV3-2) with TRBJ2-7, with a possible D match to TRBD1 (6 bases). The V gene lost 1 base and the J gene lost 4 bases, with 14 bases spanning the gap. The CDR3 length is 15 residues. Germline CDR1 LGHDT, CDR2 YNNKEL (reference sequence).